These 18 T cell receptor beta chains came from one sample sequenced in a study of shared clonotypes between healthy human individuals. Generated by immunoSEQ multiplex PCR, the TCRdb table keeps only in-frame clones and is missing some. The sample contains 600,000 to 700,000 clones, approximately 73% of which appear only once. Sequenced: memory CD4+ T cells sorted from blood. As to subset: CD45RA-negative fraction. Receptor source: a woman aged 25 to 39 in good health.

This clone was counted between two and nine times. The chain joins TRBV28 to TRBJ1-1, with TRBD1 matching 9 bases. V dropped 4 bases and J dropped 1; count of bases not matched to a gene: 7. CDR3 size: 16 residues. CDR1 and CDR2 from the germline V gene are MDHEN and SYDVKM. The CDR3 loop reads CASSSPPGQGNTEAFF. DNA for the CDR3: TGTGCCAGCAGTTCCCCCCCGGGACAGGGGAACACTGAAGCTTTCTTT.

CDR3: CASSPFANTGELFF. The CDR3 DNA sequence: TGTGCCAGCAGCCCGTTCGCGAACACCGGGGAGCTGTTTTTT. The rearrangement joins TRBV5-4 to TRBJ2-2, with D unclear. The germline gives CDR1 SGHNT, CDR2 YYREEE (reference sequence). Trimming left V 4 bases short and J 0 bases short, with 7 bases between. This CDR3 has 14 residues.

The chain links TRBV6-5 to TRBJ2-5; D is unclear. V was cut by 6 bases and J by 2 bases, with 10 bases left in between. From germline, CDR1 is MNHEY and CDR2 SVGAGI. The CDR3 is 13 amino acids. DNA for the CDR3: TGTGCCAGCAGCCGCCGGAATCAAGAGACCCAGTACTTC. It codes for CASSRRNQETQYF.

This clone was observed a handful of times. This chain links TRBV19 with TRBJ1-5; D ambiguous. Per the germline V gene, CDR1 is LNHDA and CDR2 is SQIVND (reference sequence). The length of the CDR3 is 14 residues. Trimming stripped 4 bases from V and 5 bases from J, with 12 bases between. CDR3 residues: CASSNPKWDQPQHF. As DNA, the CDR3 is TGTGCCAGTAGTAACCCCAAGTGGGATCAGCCCCAGCATTTT.

This chain joins TRBV7-2 and TRBJ2-3; D assignment may be TRBD1 or TRBD2 (5 bases each). The CDR3 has 14 amino acids. From germline, CDR1 is SGHTA and CDR2 FQGNSA. The ends were cut back, 5 bases at V and 1 base at J, with 10 bases in the middle. The CDR3 bases are TGTGCCAGCAGCGTAGGGGAGCGCACAGATACGCAGTATTTT. Its translation: CASSVGERTDTQYF. Full variable domain (missing parts from reference TRBV7-2 and TRBJ2-3): GAGVSQSPSNKVTEKGKDVELRCDPISGHTALYWYRQSLGQGLEFLIYFQGNSAPDKSGLPSDRFSAERTGGSVSTLTIQRTQQEDSAVYLCASSVGERTDTQYFGPGTRLTVL.

This chain joins TRBV30 and TRBJ1-2, with D possibly being TRBD1 (5 bases). There are 16 residues in the CDR3. Germline V gene sequence: CDR1 GTSNPN, CDR2 SVGIG (reference sequence). V was clipped by 2 bases and J by 6 bases, with 22 bases between them. CDR3 sequence reads: CAWSLRAWGKGDGYTF. The CDR3 DNA follows: TGTGCCTGGAGTCTAAGGGCGTGGGGGAAAGGGGATGGCTACACCTTC.

This clone was seen a few times. Different DNA sequences within this sample yield the same CDR3. This sequence joins TRBV5-1 and TRBJ1-2; 7 bases line up with TRBD1. This CDR3 is 13 amino acids long. V shed 2 bases, J shed 5 bases, and the junction held 3 bases outside the gene matches. In germline, CDR1 is SGHRS, CDR2 YFSETQ. The CDR3 spells CASSFGDSYGYTF. CDR3 sequence (DNA): TGCGCCAGCAGCTTTGGGGACAGTTATGGCTACACCTTC.

V gene TRBV4-1 combines with J gene TRBJ1-5; the match to TRBD1 covers 7 bases. The germline CDR1 and CDR2 sequences are MGHRA and YSYEKL. The ends lost 1 base at V and 1 base at J; junction bases unmatched: 4. The CDR3 is made up of 16 amino acids. The CDR3 loop reads CASSQAQGESNQPQHF. The CDR3 nucleotides read TGCGCCAGCAGCCAAGCTCAGGGGGAGAGCAATCAGCCCCAGCATTTT.

This clone was detected once. The chain couples TRBV5-1 to TRBJ2-7, with 7 bases fitting TRBD2. J was trimmed by 0 bases and V by 2 bases; bases with no gene match: 5. CDR1 and CDR2 (germline): SGHRS, YFSETQ. The CDR3 spans 15 residues. The CDR3 bases are TGCGCCAGCAGCTTAATTAGCGGGCACTCCTACGAGCAGTACTTC. This encodes CASSLISGHSYEQYF.

This chain connects TRBV6-1 to TRBJ1-2; the match to TRBD1 covers 7 bases. The CDR3 loop spans 12 amino acids. CDR1 is MNHNS, CDR2 SASEGT, per germline. V shed 11 bases and J 6 bases; nucleotides not matched to a gene: 9. CDR3 coding DNA: TGTGCCGAGAGGGGGCAGAAAGATGGCTACACCTTC. This encodes CAERGQKDGYTF.

CDR3 nucleotide sequence: TGTGCCAGCACGCGTTTGGGAAACACCATATATTTT. It codes for CASTRLGNTIYF. The rearrangement links TRBV5-5 to TRBJ1-3, with D unclear. Trimming pared 6 bases from V and 4 bases from J, leaving 8 bases between. CDR1 and CDR2 from the germline V gene are SGHKS and YYEKEE (reference sequence). The CDR3 extends over 12 amino acids.

V and J are TRBV5-4 and TRBJ2-7, with unresolved D. This CDR3 comprises 14 residues. Germline V lookup: CDR1 SGHNT, CDR2 YYREEE (reference sequence). V lost 0 bases, J lost 3 bases, and 10 bases lay in between. CDR3 nucleotides: TGTGCCAGCAGCTTGGGCGGCAGTAACTACGAGCAGTACTTC. It yields the protein CASSLGGSNYEQYF.

This clone was seen just once. A much larger clone lies a single base off, so this may be a read error. Distinct nucleotide sequences in the sample also encode this CDR3. This sequence joins TRBV5-4 and TRBJ2-7; D uncertain. The CDR3 is 11 amino acids. The germline V gene has CDR1 SGHNT and CDR2 YYREEE (reference sequence). Trimming shortened V by 3 bases and J by 3 bases, and 4 bases separated the two germline ends. CDR3: CASSSSYEQYF. The CDR3 coding sequence is TGTGCCAGCAGCTCCAGCTACGAGCAGTACTTC.

The chain links TRBV28 to TRBJ1-1; D unclear. The CDR3 consists of 15 residues. Looked up from germline, CDR1 is MDHEN and CDR2 is SYDVKM. V was cut by 6 bases and J by 0 bases, with 14 bases left in between. The CDR3 region is CASSQTRGLNTEAFF. The CDR3 region has the DNA TGTGCCAGCAGCCAGACGCGAGGACTGAACACTGAAGCTTTCTTT.

The chain employs TRBV12-5 and TRBJ2-1; 8 nucleotides agree with TRBD1. V was pared by 1 base and J by 4 bases, with 9 bases of the junction left unmatched. This CDR3 region has 17 residues. Germline loops: CDR1 LGHNT, CDR2 FRNRAP. CDR3 loop: CASGLAPGQVIYNEQFF. CDR3 DNA sequence: TGTGCTAGTGGTTTGGCTCCGGGACAGGTGATATACAATGAGCAGTTCTTC.

This rearrangement joins TRBV6-6 to TRBJ2-1; TRBD1 agrees at 8 bases. Germline V gene sequence: CDR1 MNHNY, CDR2 SVGAGI (reference sequence). CDR3 length: 14 amino acids. With 6 bases clipped from V and 8 bases from J, the junction kept 9 bases outside the gene matches. CDR3 in amino acids: CASSDRGQGHEQFF. CDR3 bases: TGTGCCAGCAGCGACCGCGGACAGGGACATGAGCAGTTCTTC.

The genes are TRBV2 and TRBJ2-7; TRBD2 matches at 10 bases. The germline V gene encodes CDR1 SNHLY and CDR2 FYNNEI. The CDR3 length is 14 residues. J lost 6 bases, V lost 6 bases, and 8 bases had no gene match. This CDR3 reads CASSLASGSFEQYF. CDR3 sequence (DNA): TGTGCCAGCAGCTTGGCTAGCGGGAGTTTCGAGCAGTACTTC.

This clone has just a few counts. Other DNA sequences in the same sample also yield this CDR3. The V and J genes are TRBV7-9 and TRBJ1-5, with D perhaps TRBD1 (5 bases). V was shortened by 5 bases and J by 4 bases, with 6 bases between the two germline ends. The CDR3 is 12 residues long. CDR1 SEHNR and CDR2 FQNEAQ come from the germline V gene (reference sequence). This CDR3 reads CASSRGNQPQHF. The CDR3 bases are TGTGCCAGCAGCAGGGGAAATCAGCCCCAGCATTTT.